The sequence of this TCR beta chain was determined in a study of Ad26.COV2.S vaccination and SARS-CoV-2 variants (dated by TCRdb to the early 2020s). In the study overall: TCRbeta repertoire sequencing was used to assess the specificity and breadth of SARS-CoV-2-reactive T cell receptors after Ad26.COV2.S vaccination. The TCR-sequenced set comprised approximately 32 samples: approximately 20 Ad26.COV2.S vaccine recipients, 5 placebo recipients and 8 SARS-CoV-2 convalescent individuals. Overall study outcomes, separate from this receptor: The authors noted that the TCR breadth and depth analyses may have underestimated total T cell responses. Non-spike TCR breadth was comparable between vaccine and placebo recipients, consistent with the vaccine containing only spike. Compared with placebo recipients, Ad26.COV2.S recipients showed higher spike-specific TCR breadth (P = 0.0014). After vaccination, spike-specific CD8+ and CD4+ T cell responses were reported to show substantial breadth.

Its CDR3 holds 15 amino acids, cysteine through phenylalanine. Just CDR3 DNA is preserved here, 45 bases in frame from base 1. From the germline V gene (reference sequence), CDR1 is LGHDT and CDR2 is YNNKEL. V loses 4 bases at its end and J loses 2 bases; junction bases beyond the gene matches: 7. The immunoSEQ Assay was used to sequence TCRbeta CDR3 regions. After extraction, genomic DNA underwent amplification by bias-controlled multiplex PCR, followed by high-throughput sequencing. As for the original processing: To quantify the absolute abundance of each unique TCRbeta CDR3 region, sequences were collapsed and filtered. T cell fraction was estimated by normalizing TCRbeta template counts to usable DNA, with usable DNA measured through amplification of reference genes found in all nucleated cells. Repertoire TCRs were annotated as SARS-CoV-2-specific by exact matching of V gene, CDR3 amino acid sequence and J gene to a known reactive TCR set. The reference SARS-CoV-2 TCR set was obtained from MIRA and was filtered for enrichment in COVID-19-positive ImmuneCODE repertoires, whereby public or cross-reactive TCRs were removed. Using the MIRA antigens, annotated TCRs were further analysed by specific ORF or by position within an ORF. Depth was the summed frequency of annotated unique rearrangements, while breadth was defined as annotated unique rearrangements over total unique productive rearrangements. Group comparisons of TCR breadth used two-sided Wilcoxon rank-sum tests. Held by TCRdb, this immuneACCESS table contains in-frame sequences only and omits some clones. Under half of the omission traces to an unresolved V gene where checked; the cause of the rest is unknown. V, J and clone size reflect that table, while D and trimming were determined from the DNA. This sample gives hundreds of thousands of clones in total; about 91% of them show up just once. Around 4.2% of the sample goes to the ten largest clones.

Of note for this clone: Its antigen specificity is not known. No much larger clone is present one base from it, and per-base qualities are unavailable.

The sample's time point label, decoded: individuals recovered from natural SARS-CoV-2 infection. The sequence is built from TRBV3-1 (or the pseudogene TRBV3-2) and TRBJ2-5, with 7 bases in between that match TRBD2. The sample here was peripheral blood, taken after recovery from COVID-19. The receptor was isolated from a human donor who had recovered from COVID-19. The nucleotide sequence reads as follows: TGTGCCAGCAGCCCGCAGCGGGGTGGGCAAGAGACCCAGTACTTC. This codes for CASSPQRGGQETQYF.